Below are 31 T cell receptor beta chains sequenced from a single sample in a study of blood T cell repertoires in COVID-19 (dated by TCRdb to 2020 to 2022). The library was made by the immunoSEQ multiplex PCR assay. Not all clones reach the TCRdb copy of this immuneACCESS table, which keeps in-frame sequences only. Checked studies attribute under half of the gap to unresolved V genes and leave the rest unexplained. Across this sample there are 300,000 to 450,000 clones, with 80% to 90% seen only once. The leading ten clones occupy 2.5% to 3.5% of the sample. The sequenced sample was peripheral blood. These receptors were taken from a woman under 40 with COVID-19, enrolled during active disease.

There are a few counts of this clone. V and J are TRBV5-4 and TRBJ1-1, with 8 bases fitting TRBD1. Trimming at V came to 1 base and at J to 1 base, leaving 6 bases not matched to a gene. This CDR3 is built from 16 residues. CDR1 and CDR2 (germline): SGHNT, YYREEE (reference sequence). As DNA, the CDR3 is TGTGCCAGCAGCTTGAGAACAGGGGGACCGAACACTGAAGCTTTCTTT. It yields the protein CASSLRTGGPNTEAFF.

The chain uses TRBV5-4 and TRBJ2-5; D possibly corresponds to TRBD1 (6 bases). Germline assignment: CDR1 SGHNT and CDR2 YYREEE (reference sequence). Trimming pared 2 bases from V and 4 bases from J, leaving 15 bases between. CDR3 length: 15 residues. CDR3 residues: CASSFPLGAPETQYF. The CDR3 bases are TGTGCCAGCAGCTTTCCGCTGGGGGCGCCAGAGACCCAGTACTTC. Full variable domain (missing parts from reference TRBV5-4 and TRBJ2-5): ETGVTQSPTHLIKTRGQQVTLRCSSQSGHNTVSWYQQALGQGPQFIFQYYREEENGRGNFPPRFSGLQFPNYSSELNVNALELDDSALYLCASSFPLGAPETQYFGPGTRLLVL.

CDR3 sequence (DNA): TGTGCCAGCTCACCAGCACAGGGGGCGTCTGAAGCTTTCTTT. This codes for CASSPAQGASEAFF. The chain has TRBV18 and TRBJ1-1, with 9 bases identical to TRBD1. Germline-derived CDR1 and CDR2 are KGHSH and LQKENI. The CDR3 has 14 amino acids. Unmatched junction bases numbered 4, after V lost 2 bases and J lost 6 bases.

This sequence joins TRBV7-9 and TRBJ1-1; 10 bases map to TRBD1. Germline V CDR1 and CDR2: SEHNR, FQNEAQ (reference sequence). The V segment lost 4 bases and the J segment 0 bases; nucleotides outside the gene matches: 8. The CDR3 has 17 amino acids. The CDR3 loop is CASSSSGQGRMNTEAFF. The CDR3, as DNA: TGTGCCAGCAGCTCCTCGGGACAGGGGAGAATGAACACTGAAGCTTTCTTT.

CDR3 DNA sequence: TGCGCCAGCAGCCCACCCGGACTAGCGGGGCAGTATTTT. As protein: CASSPPGLAGQYF. This rearrangement joins TRBV4-1 to TRBJ2-3; 11 nucleotides match TRBD2. CDR3 size: 13 residues. The germline gives CDR1 MGHRA, CDR2 YSYEKL. V was clipped by 4 bases and J by 11 bases; unmatched bases: 5.

The chain links TRBV30 to TRBJ1-1; D is perhaps TRBD1 (6 bases). V was cut by 4 bases and J by 0 bases, with 12 bases left in between. Germline V CDR1 and CDR2: GTSNPN, SVGIG (reference sequence). The CDR3 loop spans 14 amino acids. CDR3 in amino acids: CAWKPGTMNTEAFF. In DNA, the CDR3 is TGTGCCTGGAAACCCGGGACAATGAACACTGAAGCTTTCTTT.

The chain couples TRBV6-2 or TRBV6-3 to TRBJ2-2; 12 bases line up with TRBD2. Germline CDR1 and CDR2: MNHEY and SVGEGT. There are 18 residues in the CDR3. V was pared by 3 bases and J by 6 bases, with 11 bases of the junction left unmatched. Here the CDR3 reads CASSYRLAGAGGAGELFF. DNA of the CDR3: TGTGCCAGCAGTTATAGACTAGCGGGGGCCGGGGGCGCCGGGGAGCTGTTTTTT.

The chain is built from TRBV27 and TRBJ1-6, with 8 bases identical to TRBD1. The CDR3 has 16 amino acids. Germline V gene data show CDR1 as MNHEY and CDR2 as SMNVEV (reference sequence). The J segment lost 2 bases and the V segment lost 6 bases, leaving 6 bases of the junction unmatched. Here the CDR3 reads CASSPQGQAYNSPLHF. CDR3 nucleotides: TGTGCCAGCAGCCCCCAGGGACAGGCCTATAATTCACCCCTCCACTTT.

The CDR3 spells CASSSRQQGGTNEQFF. CDR3 nucleotide sequence: TGTGCCAGCAGCTCAAGGCAACAAGGGGGCACGAATGAGCAGTTCTTC. The rearrangement joins TRBV11-3 to TRBJ2-1; 7 bases are shared with TRBD1. Germline CDR1 is SGHNT and CDR2 is YENEEA. The ends lost 4 bases at V and 7 bases at J; junction bases unmatched: 13. The CDR3 has 16 residues.

V is TRBV24-1 and J is TRBJ1-2; D may be TRBD1 (5 bases). The V and J ends lost 4 bases and 6 bases respectively, with 14 bases between them. This CDR3 has 14 residues. CDR1 and CDR2 (germline): KGHDR, SFDVKD. The CDR3 DNA reads TGTGCCACCAGTGACTCAGGGTTTTCCCATGGCTACACCTTC. It codes for CATSDSGFSHGYTF.

The chain has TRBV25-1 and TRBJ1-4; D is uncertain. Trimming pared 5 bases from V and 8 bases from J, leaving 12 bases between. Germline V gene sequence: CDR1 MGHDK, CDR2 SYGVNS. CDR3 length: 13 residues. CDR3 loop: CASSLDAEEKLFF. In nucleotides, the CDR3 is TGTGCCAGCAGTCTCGACGCGGAAGAAAAACTGTTTTTT.

The chain carries TRBV6-2 or TRBV6-3 and TRBJ2-5; a weak D match, TRBD1 (6 bases). The V and J ends lost 0 bases and 3 bases respectively, with 17 bases between them. Per germline, CDR1 MNHEY and CDR2 SVGEGT. The CDR3 spans 17 residues. CDR3 bases: TGTGCCAGCAGTTACTCGACTACAGGGAAGACGGAAGAGACCCAGTACTTC. Protein: CASSYSTTGKTEETQYF.

V usage is TRBV28 and J usage is TRBJ1-6; 11 nucleotides line up with TRBD1. Germline V CDR1 and CDR2: MDHEN, SYDVKM. V lost 5 bases and J lost 7; bases outside the gene matches: 7. The CDR3 loop spans 16 amino acids. In DNA form, the CDR3 reads TGTGCCAGCAGTCCTTGGACAGGGGGCTCAAATTCACCCCTCCACTTT. It is translated as CASSPWTGGSNSPLHF.

V gene TRBV2 combines with J gene TRBJ2-7; possible D gene TRBD1, 6 bases. The CDR3 is 15 residues long. V gave up 2 bases and J gave up 3 bases, with 14 bases separating them. Germline CDR1 and CDR2: SNHLY and FYNNEI. The CDR3 spells CASSESGTPYYEQYF. In nucleotides, the CDR3 is TGTGCCAGCAGTGAATCCGGGACACCCTACTACGAGCAGTACTTC.

The V call is TRBV4-2, the J call TRBJ2-1; 8 bases line up with TRBD2. The germline gives CDR1 LGHNA, CDR2 YNFKEQ. This CDR3 is built from 15 residues. Germline trimming cut 0 bases from V and 3 bases from J; bases unmatched to any gene: 1. This CDR3 is CASSQDTSGYNEQFF. The CDR3 DNA reads as TGTGCCAGCAGCCAAGATACTAGCGGCTACAATGAGCAGTTCTTC.

The chain is built from TRBV4-2 and TRBJ2-7; 10 bases match TRBD1. Germline V gives CDR1 LGHNA, CDR2 YNFKEQ. CDR3 length equals 15 residues. Trimming cost V 1 base and J 5 bases; bases outside gene matches: 5. The CDR3 DNA is TGTGCCAGCAGCCAAGCGGGACAGGGGTTCGACGAGCAGTACTTC. Translated: CASSQAGQGFDEQYF.

In DNA, the CDR3 is TGTGCCGCCAGTCGGGTATTAAATGAGCAGTTCTTC. It is translated as CAASRVLNEQFF. The chain recombines TRBV12-3 or TRBV12-4 with TRBJ2-1; D is undetermined. V was shortened by 11 bases and J by 7 bases, with 15 bases between the two germline ends. This CDR3 spans 12 amino acids.

This clone was seen only a few times. The chain links TRBV2 to TRBJ1-5, with 10 bases aligning to TRBD1. V lost 6 bases and J lost 2; bases outside the gene matches: 4. The CDR3 sequence is 15 residues long. Germline CDR1 SNHLY, CDR2 FYNNEI. The CDR3 is CASRVGTGGNQPQHF. The CDR3 nucleotides read TGTGCCAGCAGGGTAGGGACAGGGGGCAATCAGCCCCAGCATTTT. The entire variable domain, with the rest obtained from reference TRBV2 and TRBJ1-5, is as follows: EPEVTQTPSHQVTQMGQEVILRCVPISNHLYFYWYRQILGQKVEFLVSFYNNEISEKSEIFDDQFSVERPDGSNFTLKIRSTKLEDSAMYFCASRVGTGGNQPQHFGDGTRLSIL.

In this sample, this clone turned up a few times. The chain has TRBV29-1 and TRBJ1-2, with a tentative D call TRBD1 (5 bases). With 5 bases removed from V and 1 base from J, the gap between germline ends came to 8 bases. From germline, CDR1 is SQVTM and CDR2 ANQGSEA. CDR3 length equals 12 residues. The CDR3 here is CSVLTDNYGYTF. The CDR3 DNA reads TGCAGCGTTTTGACAGATAACTATGGCTACACCTTC. Full variable domain (outside the CDR3, taken from reference TRBV29-1 and TRBJ1-2): SAVISQKPSRDICQRGTSLTIQCQVDSQVTMMFWYRQQPGQSLTLIATANQGSEATYESGFVIDKFPISRPNLTFSTLTVSNMSPEDSSIYLCSVLTDNYGYTFGSGTRLTVV.

This chain joins TRBV11-2 and TRBJ1-1; D call uncertain. Germline loops: CDR1 SGHAT, CDR2 FQNNGV. The CDR3 runs 13 residues. V dropped 1 base and J dropped 10 bases, with 13 bases sitting between them. Here the CDR3 reads CASSLVTGRGAFF. The CDR3 DNA reads TGTGCCAGCAGCTTAGTGACGGGGAGAGGAGCTTTCTTT.

The V and J genes are TRBV4-2 and TRBJ1-1; no firm D call. The CDR3 spans 13 residues. Trimming took off 0 bases at V and 8 bases at J, with 10 bases between the two ends. CDR1 is LGHNA, CDR2 YNFKEQ, per germline. The CDR3 is CASSQDARFEAFF. The CDR3 DNA reads as TGTGCCAGCAGCCAAGACGCCAGGTTCGAAGCTTTCTTT.

V usage is TRBV7-9 and J usage is TRBJ2-2; TRBD1 agrees at 11 bases. The CDR3 has 16 residues. Trimming took 6 bases from V and 3 from J; bases not matched to a gene: 6. Per the germline V gene, CDR1 is SEHNR and CDR2 is FQNEAQ (reference sequence). The CDR3: CASSPGQGDDTGELFF. The CDR3 DNA reads TGTGCCAGCAGTCCGGGACAGGGGGATGACACCGGGGAGCTGTTTTTT.

The chain joins TRBV5-4 to TRBJ2-7; 8 bases are shared with TRBD1. CDR1 is SGHNT, CDR2 YYREEE, per germline (reference sequence). This CDR3 has 14 residues. V was pared by 4 bases and J by 0 bases, with 3 bases of the junction left unmatched. The CDR3 here is CASSRDRSSYEQYF. As DNA, the CDR3 is TGTGCCAGCAGCCGGGACAGGAGCTCCTACGAGCAGTACTTC. Supplemented by reference TRBV5-4 and TRBJ2-7, the full variable domain reads ETGVTQSPTHLIKTRGQQVTLRCSSQSGHNTVSWYQQALGQGPQFIFQYYREEENGRGNFPPRFSGLQFPNYSSELNVNALELDDSALYLCASSRDRSSYEQYFGPGTRLTVT.

The chain uses TRBV23-1 and TRBJ1-5, with a weak D call TRBD1 (5 bases). TRBV23-1 is reported as an ORF; its role is uncertain. The CDR3 has 14 amino acids. Trimming pared 4 bases from V and 9 bases from J, leaving 16 bases between. CDR3 nucleotides: TGCGCCAGCAGTCGGAGCAGGGCCTGGCGGCCCCAGCATTTT. It encodes CASSRSRAWRPQHF.

V usage is TRBV2 and J usage is TRBJ2-6; the D gene is possibly TRBD2 (6 bases). The CDR3 runs 15 residues. CDR1 is SNHLY, CDR2 FYNNEI, per germline. Trimming pared 8 bases from V and 3 bases from J, leaving 14 bases between. As DNA, the CDR3 is TGTGCCAGCGCGACTAGGGGCGGTGGGGCCAACGTCCTGACTTTC. This gives the protein CASATRGGGANVLTF. The full variable domain, its missing parts supplied by reference TRBV2 and TRBJ2-6, is EPEVTQTPSHQVTQMGQEVILRCVPISNHLYFYWYRQILGQKVEFLVSFYNNEISEKSEIFDDQFSVERPDGSNFTLKIRSTKLEDSAMYFCASATRGGGANVLTFGAGSRLTVL.

This clone was counted a few times. The CDR3 coding sequence is TGTGCCAGCAGTTTATCTATTACCGAGGTACAGGCTAATTCACCCCTCCACTTT. Protein product: CASSLSITEVQANSPLHF. This sequence joins TRBV27 and TRBJ1-6; tentatively, D is TRBD1 (5 bases). Germline V gene lookup returns CDR1 MNHEY and CDR2 SMNVEV (reference sequence). V lost 0 bases and J lost 6, with 18 bases in between. The CDR3 sequence is 18 residues long.

The chain combines TRBV11-2 with TRBJ2-1; tentatively, D is TRBD1 (6 bases). The germline V gene has CDR1 SGHAT and CDR2 FQNNGV. Trimming removed 8 bases from V and 3 bases from J, with 17 bases in between. The CDR3 spans 15 residues. The CDR3 here is CASGVEPGDYNEQFF. CDR3 coding DNA: TGTGCCAGCGGAGTCGAACCAGGGGACTACAATGAGCAGTTCTTC.

J is TRBJ2-3 and V is TRBV5-1; 15 bases are a match to TRBD2. The V gene's germline CDR1 is SGHRS and CDR2 YFSETQ. Trimming took 1 base from V and 4 from J; bases not matched to a gene: 7. CDR3 size: 18 residues. The CDR3 reads CASSLPGLAGGLADTQYF. The CDR3 DNA reads TGCGCCAGCAGCTTGCCCGGACTAGCGGGGGGGCTAGCAGATACGCAGTATTTT.

The chain carries TRBV29-1 and TRBJ1-1; 12 nucleotides line up with TRBD1. The germline CDR1 and CDR2 sequences are SQVTM and ANQGSEA. The CDR3 extends over 15 amino acids. Trimming removed 6 bases from V and 4 bases from J; junction bases left unmatched: 9. The CDR3 DNA is TGCAGCGTCGCAGGGGACAGGGGGCATAGCACTGAAGCTTTCTTT. Encoded protein: CSVAGDRGHSTEAFF.

The chain combines TRBV4-3 with TRBJ2-7; tentatively, D is TRBD1 (5 bases). Between the trimmed V and J ends, which lost 4 bases and 4 bases, there was a span of 14 bases. Germline V CDR1 and CDR2: LGHNA, YSLEER. CDR3 length equals 14 residues. The CDR3 loop is CASSRTLLIYEQYF. In DNA, the CDR3 is TGCGCCAGCAGCCGGACACTCCTAATTTACGAGCAGTACTTC.

The chain carries TRBV29-1 and TRBJ2-7; D is unclear. The length of the CDR3 is 10 residues. The germline CDR1 and CDR2 sequences are SQVTM and ANQGSEA. The CDR3 protein is CPGTNYEQYV. Written as DNA, the CDR3 is TGCCCCGGCACTAACTACGAGCAGTACGTC.